The TCR beta chain described here comes from a study of blood T cell repertoires in COVID-19. Study in general: Both acute and convalescent COVID-19 samples were obtained from the United States, Italy and Spain.

Germline CDR1 SGHTA, CDR2 FQGNSA. Trimming took off 5 bases at V and 2 bases at J, with 13 bases between the two ends. This CDR3 has 14 amino acids. In the study's own analysis: From reference gene primer amplification, estimates of nucleated cell counts were derived. Libraries were prepared by immunoSEQ multiplex PCR; TCRdb keeps only in-frame clonotypes and omits some of them. Clonal size and the V and J genes are those of that table, whereas D and trimming came from the DNA. The repertoire holds roughly 200,000 clones, with roughly 85% as singletons. Sequenced: PBMCs or T cells enriched from blood (not recorded which). The chain links TRBV7-2 to TRBJ2-7; TRBD1 might be the D (5 bases). The receptor's source is a woman in her thirties or forties with acute COVID-19. The CDR3: CASSNGHGTYEQYF. As DNA, the CDR3 is TGTGCCAGCAGCAACGGACACGGAACCTACGAGCAGTACTTC.